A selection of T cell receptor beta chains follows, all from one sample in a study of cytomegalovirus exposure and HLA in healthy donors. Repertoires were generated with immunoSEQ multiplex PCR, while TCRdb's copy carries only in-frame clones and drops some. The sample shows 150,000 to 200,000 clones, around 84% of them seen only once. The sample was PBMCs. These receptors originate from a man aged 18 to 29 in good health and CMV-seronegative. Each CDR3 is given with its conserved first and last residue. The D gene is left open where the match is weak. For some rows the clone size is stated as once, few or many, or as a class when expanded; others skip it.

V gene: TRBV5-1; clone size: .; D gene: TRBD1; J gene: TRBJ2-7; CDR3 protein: CASSPAPGQEYEQYF; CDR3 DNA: TGCGCCAGCAGCCCCGCACCGGGACAGGAGTACGAGCAGTACTTC
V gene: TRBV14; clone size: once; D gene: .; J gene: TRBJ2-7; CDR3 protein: CASSQGGGRYEQYF; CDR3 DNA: TGTGCCAGCAGCCAAGGTGGTGGCCGCTACGAGCAGTACTTC
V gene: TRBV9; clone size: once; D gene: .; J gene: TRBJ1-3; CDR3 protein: CASRRNEQPYSGNTIYF; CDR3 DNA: TGTGCCTCCCGAAGAAATGAACAGCCGTACTCTGGAAACACCATATATTTT
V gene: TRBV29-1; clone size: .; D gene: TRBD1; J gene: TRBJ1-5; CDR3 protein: CSAQGIGSNQPQHF; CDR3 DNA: TGCAGCGCACAGGGGATAGGTAGCAATCAGCCCCAGCATTTT
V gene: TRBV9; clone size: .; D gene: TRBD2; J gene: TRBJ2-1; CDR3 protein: CASSARLAGGTTSPYNEQFF; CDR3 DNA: TGTGCCAGCAGCGCAAGACTAGCGGGAGGAACGACCTCCCCCTACAATGAGCAGTTCTTC
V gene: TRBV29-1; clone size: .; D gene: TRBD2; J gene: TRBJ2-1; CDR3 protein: CSVALGAGGHYNEQFF; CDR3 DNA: TGCAGCGTTGCTCTTGGGGCGGGAGGCCATTACAATGAGCAGTTCTTC
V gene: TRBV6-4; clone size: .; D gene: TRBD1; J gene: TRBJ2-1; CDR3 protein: CASSGTGREQFF; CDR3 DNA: TGTGCCAGCAGTGGGACAGGCCGAGAGCAGTTCTTC
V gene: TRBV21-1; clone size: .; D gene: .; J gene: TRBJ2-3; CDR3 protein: CAGVNRGPSPDTQYF; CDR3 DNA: TGTGCCGGGGTAAACAGGGGGCCCTCCCCAGATACGCAGTATTTT
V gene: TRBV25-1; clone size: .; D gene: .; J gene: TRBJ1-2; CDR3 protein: CASRRTGAGGYTF; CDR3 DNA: TGTGCCAGCAGGCGAACTGGGGCCGGCGGCTACACCTTC
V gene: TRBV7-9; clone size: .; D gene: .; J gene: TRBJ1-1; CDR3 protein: CASSLGPGRSNTEAFF; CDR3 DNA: TGTGCCAGCAGCTTAGGTCCGGGGAGATCGAACACTGAAGCTTTCTTT
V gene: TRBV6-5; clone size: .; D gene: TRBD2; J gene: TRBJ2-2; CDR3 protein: CASSRLGGTGELFF; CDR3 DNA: TGTGCCAGCAGTCGACTGGGAGGGACCGGGGAGCTGTTTTTT
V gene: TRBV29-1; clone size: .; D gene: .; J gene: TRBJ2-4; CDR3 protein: CSVARDTKNIQYF; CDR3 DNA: TGCAGCGTGGCCCGGGACACCAAAAACATTCAGTACTTC
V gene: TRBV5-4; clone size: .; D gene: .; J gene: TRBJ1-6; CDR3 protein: CASSDGGSNSPLHF; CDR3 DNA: TGTGCCAGCAGCGACGGAGGGTCTAATTCACCCCTCCACTTT
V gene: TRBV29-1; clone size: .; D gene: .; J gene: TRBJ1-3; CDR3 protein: CSAPRYPFSGNTIYF; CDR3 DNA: TGCAGCGCCCCCAGGTATCCTTTCTCTGGAAACACCATATATTTT
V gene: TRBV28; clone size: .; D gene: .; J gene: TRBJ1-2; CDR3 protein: CASSRGGAYGYTF; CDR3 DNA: TGTGCCAGCAGTAGGGGGGGGGCCTATGGCTACACCTTC
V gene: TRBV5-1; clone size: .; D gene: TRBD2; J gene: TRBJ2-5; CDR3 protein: CASSPGLAGAGETQYF; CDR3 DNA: TGCGCCAGCAGCCCGGGACTAGCGGGGGCCGGAGAGACCCAGTACTTC
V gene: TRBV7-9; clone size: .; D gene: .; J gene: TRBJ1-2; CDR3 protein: CSTDLPGGGYTF; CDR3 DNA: TGTTCCACCGATCTCCCTGGAGGCGGCTACACCTTC
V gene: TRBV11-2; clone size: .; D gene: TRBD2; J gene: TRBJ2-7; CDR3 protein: CASSSMVGGAYEQYF; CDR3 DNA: TGTGCCAGCAGCTCGATGGTCGGGGGGGCCTACGAGCAGTACTTC
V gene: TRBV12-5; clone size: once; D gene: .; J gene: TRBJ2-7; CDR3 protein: CASSLQLSYEQYF; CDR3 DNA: TGTGCTAGTTCCCTACAGCTCTCCTACGAGCAGTACTTC
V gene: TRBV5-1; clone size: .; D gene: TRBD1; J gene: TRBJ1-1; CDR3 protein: CASSSGGRGTEAFF; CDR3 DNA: TGCGCCAGCAGCTCAGGGGGCCGGGGCACTGAAGCTTTCTTT
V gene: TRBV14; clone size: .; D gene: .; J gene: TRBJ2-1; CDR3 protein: CASSQVTRDEQFF; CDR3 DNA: TGTGCCAGCAGCCAAGTGACCCGGGATGAGCAGTTCTTC
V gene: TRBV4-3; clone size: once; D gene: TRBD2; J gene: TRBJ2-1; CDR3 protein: CASSQDGTSGGNEQFF; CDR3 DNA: TGCGCCAGCAGCCAAGACGGGACTAGCGGTGGCAATGAGCAGTTCTTC
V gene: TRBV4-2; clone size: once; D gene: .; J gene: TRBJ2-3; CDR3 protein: CASSQGEGGADTQYF; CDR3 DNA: TGTGCCAGCAGCCAAGGGGAGGGGGGGGCAGATACGCAGTATTTT
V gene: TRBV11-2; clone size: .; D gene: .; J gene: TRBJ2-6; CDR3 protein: CASSLAGYSGANVLTF; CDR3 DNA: TGTGCCAGCAGCTTAGCGGGATACTCTGGGGCCAACGTCCTGACTTTC
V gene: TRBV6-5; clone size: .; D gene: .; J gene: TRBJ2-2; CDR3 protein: CASLDSNTGELFF; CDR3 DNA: TGTGCCAGCCTCGACAGTAACACCGGGGAGCTGTTTTTT
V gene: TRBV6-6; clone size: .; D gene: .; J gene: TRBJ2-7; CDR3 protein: CASTDPGQRKYEQYF; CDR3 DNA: TGTGCCAGCACGGACCCCGGACAAAGGAAATACGAGCAGTACTTC
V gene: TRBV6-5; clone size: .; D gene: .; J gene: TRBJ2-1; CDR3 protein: CASSRDNEQFF; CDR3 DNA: TGTGCCAGCAGCCGAGACAATGAGCAGTTCTTC
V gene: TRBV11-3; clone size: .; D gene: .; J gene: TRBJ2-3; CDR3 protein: CASSLLGSTDTQYF; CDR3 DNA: TGTGCCAGCAGCTTACTCGGTAGCACAGATACGCAGTATTTT
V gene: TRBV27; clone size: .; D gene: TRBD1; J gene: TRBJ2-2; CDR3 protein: CASRQDRAMNTGELFF; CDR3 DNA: TGTGCCAGCAGGCAGGACAGGGCCATGAACACCGGGGAGCTGTTTTTT
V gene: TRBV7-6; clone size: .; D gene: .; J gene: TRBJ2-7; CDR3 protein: CASSLTTGDNYYEQYF; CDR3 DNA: TGTGCCAGCAGCTTAACCACAGGCGATAATTACTACGAGCAGTACTTC
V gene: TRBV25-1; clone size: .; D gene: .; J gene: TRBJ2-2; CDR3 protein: CASSEISSGELFF; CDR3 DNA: TGTGCCAGCAGTGAGATATCCAGCGGGGAGCTGTTTTTT
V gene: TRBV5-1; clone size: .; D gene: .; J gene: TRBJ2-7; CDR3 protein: CASSLTWAAEQYF; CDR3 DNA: TGCGCCAGCAGCTTGACCTGGGCAGCCGAGCAGTACTTC
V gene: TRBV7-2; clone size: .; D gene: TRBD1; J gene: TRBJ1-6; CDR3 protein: CASSPAGGNSPLHF; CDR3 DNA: TGTGCCAGCAGCCCCGCAGGGGGAAATTCACCCCTCCACTTT
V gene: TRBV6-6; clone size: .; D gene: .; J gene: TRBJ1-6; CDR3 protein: CASSFRQAEALHF; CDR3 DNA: TGTGCCAGCAGCTTCCGACAGGCCGAAGCCCTCCACTTT
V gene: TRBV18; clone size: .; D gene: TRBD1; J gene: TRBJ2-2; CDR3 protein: CASSPLGVRDSYTGELFF; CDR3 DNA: TGTGCCAGCTCACCGCTGGGGGTCCGGGACAGTTACACCGGGGAGCTGTTTTTT
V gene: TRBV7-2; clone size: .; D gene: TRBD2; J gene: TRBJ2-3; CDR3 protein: CASSFGGTDTQYF; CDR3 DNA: TGTGCCAGCAGCTTCGGGGGGACAGATACGCAGTATTTT
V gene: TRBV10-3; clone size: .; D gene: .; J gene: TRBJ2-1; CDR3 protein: CAIRTISYNEQFF; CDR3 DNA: TGTGCCATCAGGACTATCTCCTACAATGAGCAGTTCTTC
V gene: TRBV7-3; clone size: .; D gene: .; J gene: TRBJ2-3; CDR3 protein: CASSLDPQGTDTQYF; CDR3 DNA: TGTGCCAGCAGCCTGGACCCACAGGGCACAGATACGCAGTATTTT